This TCR beta chain was observed in a study of blood T cell repertoires in COVID-19. Study information: Some COVID-19 samples were acute and others convalescent; all came from the United States, Italy and Spain. Sources were T cells, B-cell-depleted T cells, or PBMCs; the material itself was cDNA or gDNA.

In the authors' methods: Amplifying reference gene primers gave estimates of nucleated cell counts. Using immunoSEQ multiplex PCR, the repertoire was profiled, and TCRdb retains in-frame clones only, with some absent. The D gene and trimming were derived from the DNA, and the V and J assignments and clone size from that table. The data show approximately 150,000 clones, about nine tenths seen once. CDR1 and CDR2 from the germline V gene are SGHKS and YYEKEE (reference sequence). V lost 0 bases to trimming and J lost 4 bases, with 7 bases between them. The CDR3 is made up of 13 amino acids. Specimen: peripheral blood. The gene calls are TRBV5-5 and TRBJ1-2; possible D gene TRBD1, 5 bases. The clonotype originates from a woman between 50 and 59 years old with acute or convalescent COVID-19. CDR3 bases: TGTGCCAGCAGCTTGGGGGGACTCTATGGCTACACCTTC. Translating gives CASSLGGLYGYTF.